This TCR beta chain was observed in a study of blood T cells in healthy people across ages. General study points: Measured against age, TCR beta diversity per million T cells decreased in a roughly linear manner. Estimates of total diversity, which came from one million sequenced T cells, were considered to be underestimates.

This clonotype was found a few times. Its antigen remains unknown. Primed by a sample-barcoded 5' primer and a J-beta primer mix, a second PCR proceeded for about 6 to 11 cycles. TCRdb analysed the 5' RACE reads with MiXCR anew, one entry per CDR3 protein. The repertoire holds fewer than 600,000 distinct CDR3 sequences, roughly a quarter seen once, with about 3.9% in the top ten. The CDR3 totals 15 residues. CDR1 and CDR2 from the germline V gene are LNHNV and YYDKDF (reference sequence). V was clipped by 0 bases and J by 2 bases, with 8 bases between them. This sample was also put to use in a study of T cells of mothers and their children. According to that study: The donors comprised five or six children and their three healthy Caucasian mothers. Once extracted, all RNA went into cDNA synthesis at around 1.6 ug per 15 ul.

The TCR originated in a boy aged 2 to 10 in good health. This rearrangement joins TRBV15 to TRBJ2-1; either TRBD1 or TRBD2 may supply D (5 bases each). The sequencing sample was made of blood. The CDR3 loop is CATSRDGAPYNEQFF. For the CDR3, the DNA is TGTGCCACCAGCAGAGACGGGGCCCCCTACAATGAGCAGTTCTTC.